One sample yielded the 25 T cell receptor beta chains listed below, sequenced in a study of blood T cell repertoires in COVID-19 (dated by TCRdb to the early 2020s). Library construction relied on the immunoSEQ multiplex PCR assay. TCRdb carries this immuneACCESS record with in-frame sequences only. Its versions omit some clonotypes, under half of them owing to an unresolved V gene in the studies checked, with the rest unexplained. This sample lists 350,000 to 400,000 clones; around 87% were detected once. 1.9% of the sample is in the top ten clones. The sequenced material came from PBMCs or T cells enriched from blood (not recorded which). These receptors were obtained from a man aged 40-55 years in a cohort exposed to, infected with or recovered from COVID-19 (not recorded which).

The gene calls are TRBV4-1 and TRBJ1-6, with TRBD1 matching 9 bases. The CDR3 loop spans 15 amino acids. From germline, CDR1 is MGHRA and CDR2 YSYEKL. The V gene end was trimmed by 3 bases and the J gene end by 14 bases; junction bases not matched to a gene: 11. The DNA of the CDR3 is TGCGCCAGCAGCCAGGGGACAGGGTCGATTTTGTCCCTCCACTTT. Amino acid sequence: CASSQGTGSILSLHF.

The chain joins TRBV6-5 to TRBJ1-1; 8 bases fit TRBD1. The CDR3 runs to 15 residues. The germline CDR1 and CDR2 sequences are MNHEY and SVGAGI. V trimming: 6 bases; J trimming: 3 bases; junction bases outside the gene matches: 9. The CDR3: CASSDRGFGYTEAFF. Written as DNA, the CDR3 is TGTGCCAGCAGCGACAGGGGTTTTGGGTACACTGAAGCTTTCTTT.

The sample holds a few counts of this clone. The chain is built from TRBV5-1 and TRBJ1-2; 7 nucleotides line up with TRBD1. Germline V lookup: CDR1 SGHRS, CDR2 YFSETQ. The CDR3 totals 13 residues. V gave up 7 bases and J gave up 4 bases; unmatched junction bases: 7. CDR3 in DNA: TGCGCCAGCCACGGGACAGCTACCTATGGCTACACCTTC. It is translated as CASHGTATYGYTF.

The sample holds a few counts of this clone. The V call is TRBV4-1, the J call TRBJ2-5; 13 positions agree with TRBD2. The CDR3 covers 18 residues. The V gene's germline CDR1 is MGHRA and CDR2 YSYEKL. Germline trimming cut 0 bases from V and 2 bases from J; bases unmatched to any gene: 6. The CDR3 DNA sequence: TGCGCCAGCAGCCAAGATGTGGCACTAGCGGGAGGGCAAGAGACCCAGTACTTC. It codes for CASSQDVALAGGQETQYF.

The chain is built from TRBV27 and TRBJ2-1; 9 bases line up with TRBD1. The germline V gene has CDR1 MNHEY and CDR2 SMNVEV (reference sequence). The CDR3 sequence is 15 residues long. Trimming at V came to 5 bases and at J to 8 bases, leaving 10 bases not matched to a gene. This CDR3 reads CASSLHPGQGYEQFF. The CDR3 bases are TGTGCCAGCAGTCTCCATCCGGGACAGGGTTATGAGCAGTTCTTC.

Written as DNA, the CDR3 is TGTGCCAGCAGCTTGGGGGTCGGGGAGACCCAGTACTTC. Its protein product is CASSLGVGETQYF. V and J are TRBV5-8 and TRBJ2-5; no definite D call. Deletions cut 0 bases from V and 5 bases from J, with 8 bases between. CDR3 length equals 13 residues. In germline, CDR1 is SGHTS, CDR2 YDEGEE.

The gene calls are TRBV6-5 and TRBJ1-2; 8 nucleotides agree with TRBD1. Germline assignment: CDR1 MNHEY and CDR2 SVGAGI. The V and J ends lost 8 bases and 7 bases, in that order; junction bases with no gene match: 6. CDR3 length: 12 amino acids. CDR3 DNA sequence: TGTGCCAGCGTTACAGGGGGGGGTGGCTACACCTTC. The encoded protein is CASVTGGGGYTF.

The gene calls are TRBV6-5 and TRBJ2-7; 8 nucleotides align to TRBD1. CDR1 is MNHEY, CDR2 SVGAGI, per germline. The V segment lost 4 bases and the J segment 2 bases; nucleotides outside the gene matches: 10. This CDR3 region has 16 residues. The CDR3 region has the DNA TGTGCCAGCAGTTTCGACTCCGGGACAGGAGCCTACGAGCAGTACTTC. Its protein product is CASSFDSGTGAYEQYF.

This clone is a singleton in its sample. This chain uses TRBV19 with TRBJ2-1, with D unclear. CDR1 and CDR2 (germline): LNHDA, SQIVND (reference sequence). The CDR3 runs to 15 residues. Deletions cut 5 bases from V and 4 bases from J, with 15 bases between. The CDR3 bases are TGTGCCAGTAGTGTGGAACTACGGAGTTACAATGAGCAGTTCTTC. Amino acid sequence: CASSVELRSYNEQFF. Full variable domain (outside the CDR3, taken from reference TRBV19 and TRBJ2-1): DGGITQSPKYLFRKEGQNVTLSCEQNLNHDAMYWYRQDPGQGLRLIYYSQIVNDFQKGDIAEGYSVSREKKESFPLTVTSAQKNPTAFYLCASSVELRSYNEQFFGPGTRLTVL.

This rearrangement joins TRBV27 to TRBJ2-7; TRBD2 agrees at 13 bases. The junction had 3 bases not matched to a gene; V was cut back by 5 bases and J by 2 bases. Germline lookup yields CDR1 MNHEY and CDR2 SMNVEV (reference sequence). The CDR3 contains 15 residues. Written as DNA, the CDR3 is TGTGCCAGCAGTGAACTAGCGGGAGGGCCCTACGAGCAGTACTTC. Protein: CASSELAGGPYEQYF.

This chain connects TRBV7-2 to TRBJ2-3; 14 bases are shared with TRBD2. V was clipped by 1 base and J by 3 bases; unmatched bases: 3. The CDR3 totals 17 residues. From germline, CDR1 is SGHTA and CDR2 FQGNSA. The CDR3 here is CASSLVGTSGRTDTQYF. The CDR3 bases are TGTGCCAGCAGCTTAGTGGGGACTAGCGGGAGAACAGATACGCAGTATTTT.

The rearrangement joins TRBV2 to TRBJ1-5; D is uncertain. The CDR3 loop spans 13 amino acids. V lost 2 bases to trimming and J lost 7 bases, with 9 bases between them. Germline CDR1 SNHLY, CDR2 FYNNEI. As DNA, the CDR3 is TGTGCCAGCAGTGAACGGGGTTTCCAGCCCCAGCATTTT. This translates into CASSERGFQPQHF.

V and J are TRBV5-1 and TRBJ2-1; 12 nucleotides match TRBD2. The CDR3 runs to 16 residues. Trimming took 4 bases from V and 2 from J; bases not matched to a gene: 4. Looked up from germline, CDR1 is SGHRS and CDR2 is YFSETQ. CDR3 region: CASSPRTSGTYNEQFF. CDR3 DNA: TGCGCCAGCAGCCCTAGGACTAGCGGGACCTACAATGAGCAGTTCTTC.

J is TRBJ2-1 and V is TRBV7-3, with D tentatively TRBD2 (5 bases). Germline V CDR1 and CDR2: SGHTA, FQGTGA. Deletions cut 5 bases from V and 4 bases from J, with 18 bases between. The CDR3 totals 16 residues. CDR3: CASSPIAGTQYNEQFF. DNA for the CDR3: TGTGCCAGCAGCCCCATCGCGGGTACCCAATACAATGAGCAGTTCTTC.

This chain joins TRBV12-5 and TRBJ2-3; D gene unclear. Between the trimmed V and J ends, which lost 2 bases and 0 bases, there was a span of 9 bases. Per the germline V gene, CDR1 is LGHNT and CDR2 is FRNRAP. This CDR3 is 15 amino acids long. The CDR3 sequence is CASGLRHLSTDTQYF. The DNA for the CDR3 is TGTGCTAGTGGTTTGCGACATCTGAGCACAGATACGCAGTATTTT.

The chain employs TRBV28 and TRBJ1-2; D gene ambiguous. This CDR3 is built from 13 residues. Germline CDR1 reads MDHEN; CDR2 reads SYDVKM. V lost 2 bases and J 8 bases, leaving 12 bases between the germline ends. The CDR3 DNA is TGTGCCAGCAGTTTAATATCCGGGAGAGGCTACACCTTC. Translated, it gives CASSLISGRGYTF.

The CDR3 protein is CASSPLNGVYNEQFF. CDR3 bases: TGCGCCAGCAGCCCTCTGAACGGGGTCTACAATGAGCAGTTCTTC. The chain carries TRBV5-1 and TRBJ2-1; tentative D call: TRBD2 (5 bases). CDR1 SGHRS and CDR2 YFSETQ come from the germline V gene. CDR3 length: 15 amino acids. V was pared by 4 bases and J by 3 bases, with 14 bases between.

The rearrangement links TRBV5-1 to TRBJ2-5; D possibly corresponds to TRBD1 (5 bases). Trimming pared 4 bases from V and 1 base from J, leaving 8 bases between. The CDR3 extends over 13 amino acids. The germline gives CDR1 SGHRS, CDR2 YFSETQ. Here the CDR3 reads CASSRQFQETQYF. CDR3 coding DNA: TGCGCCAGCAGCCGACAGTTCCAAGAGACCCAGTACTTC.

The chain combines TRBV5-1 with TRBJ2-1; 13 bases align to TRBD2. The CDR3 consists of 17 residues. The V and J ends lost 4 bases and 3 bases, in that order; junction bases with no gene match: 7. The V gene's germline CDR1 is SGHRS and CDR2 YFSETQ. Here the CDR3 reads CASSAIGTSGVYNEQFF. CDR3 nucleotides: TGCGCCAGCAGCGCTATAGGGACTAGCGGGGTCTACAATGAGCAGTTCTTC.

This clone occurred a few times. J is TRBJ1-2 and V is TRBV4-1; 7 bases are shared with TRBD1. This CDR3 region has 14 residues. The J segment lost 5 bases and the V segment lost 3 bases, leaving 6 bases of the junction unmatched. Germline V gene sequence: CDR1 MGHRA, CDR2 YSYEKL. The CDR3 is CASSQETGRYGYTF. CDR3 sequence (DNA): TGCGCCAGCAGCCAGGAGACAGGGCGATATGGCTACACCTTC.

The chain has TRBV5-1 and TRBJ1-1; 7 bases map to TRBD1. This CDR3 has 16 residues. V lost 3 bases and J lost 4; bases outside the gene matches: 12. Looked up from germline, CDR1 is SGHRS and CDR2 is YFSETQ. CDR3 nucleotides: TGCGCCAGCAGCTCGAAACAGGGGAACGTAGCCACTGAAGCTTTCTTT. It yields the protein CASSSKQGNVATEAFF.

V is TRBV27 and J is TRBJ1-5, with 7 bases matching TRBD1. The ends lost 5 bases at V and 1 base at J; junction bases unmatched: 2. CDR3 length equals 14 residues. Germline V gene lookup returns CDR1 MNHEY and CDR2 SMNVEV (reference sequence). The CDR3 spells CASSEDRSNQPQHF. In DNA form, the CDR3 reads TGTGCCAGCAGTGAGGACAGGAGCAATCAGCCCCAGCATTTT.

The gene calls are TRBV14 and TRBJ2-5; D unresolved. The germline CDR1 and CDR2 sequences are SGHDN and FVKESK. The CDR3 loop spans 13 amino acids. The V and J ends lost 1 base and 4 bases respectively, with 7 bases between them. As DNA, the CDR3 is TGTGCCAGCAGCCAAGGTCCGGGAGAGACCCAGTACTTC. Protein sequence: CASSQGPGETQYF.

V gene TRBV9 combines with J gene TRBJ1-6; the D gene is possibly TRBD1 (5 bases). The V gene lost 0 bases and the J gene lost 13 bases, with 8 bases spanning the gap. Germline V gene data show CDR1 as SGDLS and CDR2 as YYNGEE. This CDR3 has 12 amino acids. CDR3 in amino acids: CASSVGEGPLHF. CDR3 coding DNA: TGTGCCAGCAGCGTAGGGGAGGGGCCCCTCCACTTT.

The J gene is TRBJ2-1, the V gene TRBV7-9, with unresolved D. Trimming shortened V by 1 base and J by 3 bases, and 10 bases separated the two germline ends. Germline CDR1 and CDR2: SEHNR and FQNEAQ (reference sequence). The CDR3 contains 15 residues. The CDR3 loop reads CASSLGFPYYNEQFF. Here the CDR3 DNA reads TGTGCCAGCAGCTTAGGTTTCCCCTACTACAATGAGCAGTTCTTC. Together with reference TRBV7-9 and TRBJ2-1, the CDR3 gives the full variable domain: DTGVSQNPRHKITKRGQNVTFRCDPISEHNRLYWYRQTLGQGPEFLTYFQNEAQLEKSRLLSDRFSAERPKGSFSTLEIQRTEQGDSAMYLCASSLGFPYYNEQFFGPGTRLTVL.